These T cell receptor beta chains were read from a single sample in a study of T-cell reconstitution after alpha-beta-depleted transplantation in children. Using its own MiXCR run on the PCR reads, TCRdb lists one record per CDR3 protein. This repertoire shows 150,000 to 250,000 distinct CDR3 sequences, roughly 6% found once; its top ten account for roughly 4.7%. The sample was PBMCs, taken before TCRalphabeta/CD19-depleted stem cell transplant. Receptors originate from a girl less than two years old with combined immunodeficiency, due to receive a stem cell transplant. Both conserved end residues are part of each CDR3. The D gene is left open where the match is weak. Size values are once, few and many counts, or a class for expanded clones, and some rows have none.

many	NA	TRBJ2-5	TRBV7-9	CASSLGELETQYF	TGTGCCAGCAGCTTGGGAGAATTGGAGACCCAGTACTTC
NA	TRBD1	TRBJ1-1	TRBV12-3/TRBV12-4	CASSYVHFNRGLNTEAFF	TGTGCCAGCAGTTACGTACATTTCAACAGGGGGCTGAACACTGAAGCTTTCTTT
many	NA	TRBJ1-1	TRBV19	CASSIAGLNTEAFF	TGTGCCAGTAGTATAGCCGGCTTGAACACTGAAGCTTTCTTT
few	TRBD2	TRBJ2-1	TRBV20-1	CCASSSGALSSYNEQFF	TGCTGTGCTAGTTCCAGCGGGGCGCTGAGCTCCTACAATGAGCAGTTCTTC
many	NA	TRBJ1-4	TRBV20-1	CSAHDSTNEKLFF	TGCAGTGCGCATGACAGTACCAATGAAAAACTGTTTTTT
many	TRBD2	TRBJ2-1	TRBV29-1	CSLRTSDYNEQFF	TGCAGCCTTAGGACTAGCGATTACAATGAGCAGTTCTTC
many	NA	TRBJ2-3	TRBV11-2	CASSFNQGGADTQYF	TGTGCCAGCAGCTTCAATCAAGGGGGTGCAGATACGCAGTATTTT
many	NA	TRBJ2-7	TRBV2	CASSEAWVANEQYF	TGTGCCAGCAGTGAAGCCTGGGTAGCGAACGAGCAGTACTTC
many	NA	TRBJ2-3	TRBV20-1	CSARERNRLGKADTQYF	TGCAGTGCTAGAGAAAGAAACCGTTTGGGGAAAGCAGATACGCAGTATTTT
many	NA	TRBJ1-2	TRBV4-1	CASSQEPGNYGYTF	TGCGCCAGCAGCCAAGAACCAGGGAACTATGGCTACACCTTC
many	NA	TRBJ1-1	TRBV18	CASSRFEIGEDSTEAFF	TGTGCCAGCTCTCGTTTCGAGATCGGGGAAGATAGTACTGAAGCTTTCTTT
many	TRBD2	TRBJ2-3	TRBV7-2	CASSFSSGSPYNTQYF	TGTGCCAGCAGCTTTAGTAGCGGGAGCCCTTATAATACGCAGTATTTT
many	NA	TRBJ2-7	TRBV11-3	CASSSLQGNEQYF	TGTGCCAGCAGCTCTTTACAGGGAAACGAGCAGTACTTC
many	TRBD2	TRBJ2-5	TRBV11-2	CASTKRGVGLAGQETQYF	TGTGCCAGCACCAAAAGAGGGGTTGGACTAGCGGGGCAAGAGACCCAGTACTTC
few	NA	TRBJ1-2	TRBV28	CASSFVILGGQDYGYTF	TGTGCCAGCAGTTTTGTTATTTTGGGGGGCCAAGACTATGGCTACACCTTC
NA	NA	TRBJ1-6	TRBV12-3/TRBV12-4	CASSLGPGFGGNSPLHF	TGTGCCAGCAGTTTAGGGCCGGGCTTCGGAGGGAATTCACCCCTCCACTTT
many	TRBD2	TRBJ2-1	TRBV6-5	CASSYSMREGRVNEQFF	TGTGCCAGCAGTTACTCGATGCGGGAGGGCCGTGTAAATGAGCAGTTCTTC
many	TRBD1	TRBJ1-4	TRBV28	CASGTALRKLFF	TGTGCCAGTGGGACAGCCTTGAGAAAACTGTTTTTT
many	NA	TRBJ1-2	TRBV4-3	CASSLLRDYGYTF	TGCGCCAGCAGCCTCCTGAGGGACTATGGCTACACCTTC
many	NA	TRBJ2-5	TRBV13	CASSYKRETQYF	TGTGCCAGCAGTTATAAGCGAGAGACCCAGTACTTC
many	TRBD2	TRBJ2-1	TRBV5-1	CASSLAPSGGYNEQFF	TGCGCCAGCAGCTTGGCCCCTAGCGGGGGCTACAATGAGCAGTTCTTC
many	TRBD1	TRBJ1-1	TRBV4-1	CASSRPTGEAEAFF	TGCGCCAGCAGCCGACCGACAGGGGAGGCTGAAGCTTTCTTT
many	TRBD2	TRBJ2-5	TRBV19	CASSMTSPETQYF	TGTGCCAGTAGTATGACTAGCCCGGAGACCCAGTACTTC